The rows below give T cell receptor beta chains drawn from one sample of a study of cytomegalovirus exposure and HLA in healthy donors. Sequencing used immunoSEQ multiplex PCR; TCRdb keeps in-frame clones, though not all of them. Of about 260,000 clones listed, 84% are singletons. The sequenced sample consisted of PBMCs. The receptor set was obtained from a middle-aged woman in good health and CMV-seropositive. Each CDR3 is given with its conserved first and last residue. Fields, in order: clone size, J gene, V gene, D gene, CDR3 DNA, CDR3 protein. The D gene is left open where the match is weak. The size entry is marked missing in some rows and otherwise reads once, few, many or a size class.

-,TRBJ1-1,TRBV5-6,-,TGTGCCAGCAGCCATGGCACCAGGGGCCGGAACACTGAAGCTTTCTTT,CASSHGTRGRNTEAFF
few,TRBJ1-1,TRBV4-1,-,TGCGCCAGCAGCCAAGGCAGGAACACTGAAGCTTTCTTT,CASSQGRNTEAFF
-,TRBJ1-4,TRBV11-2,-,TGTGCCAGCAGCTCGGGAACAGTGGCTGAAAAACTGTTTTTT,CASSSGTVAEKLFF
once,TRBJ2-2,TRBV29-1,-,TGCAGCGCCCGAGACAGGAACACCGGGGAGCTGTTTTTT,CSARDRNTGELFF
-,TRBJ1-5,TRBV6-6,-,TGTGCCAGCAGTACTTTCCCGCCGAGCAATCAGCCCCAGCATTTT,CASSTFPPSNQPQHF
-,TRBJ2-7,TRBV16,TRBD2,TGTGCCAGCAGCCGGTGGACTAGCGGATCCTACGAGCAGTACTTC,CASSRWTSGSYEQYF
-,TRBJ1-5,TRBV18,-,TGTGCCAGCTCACCAAACGACTGGTGGACCCAGCATTTT,CASSPNDWWTQHF
-,TRBJ1-1,TRBV9,TRBD1,TGTGCCAGCAGCGGCGGACAGGGGAACACTGAAGCTTTCTTT,CASSGGQGNTEAFF
-,TRBJ2-1,TRBV13,TRBD2,TGTGCCAGCAGCCCACCTCTGGGGACTAGCAATGAGCAGTTCTTC,CASSPPLGTSNEQFF
-,TRBJ2-1,TRBV27,TRBD2,TGTGCCAGCATAACAAAGGGACTAGGTTACAATGAGCAGTTCTTC,CASITKGLGYNEQFF
-,TRBJ2-7,TRBV18,-,TGTGCCAGCTCACCACCACAACCAAATACAGGGAACGAGCAGTACTTC,CASSPPQPNTGNEQYF
few,TRBJ1-2,TRBV7-6,TRBD1,TGTGCCAGCAGCTCCGGGACAGGGGGCTTCCTTGACCACTATGGCTACACCTTC,CASSSGTGGFLDHYGYTF
-,TRBJ1-5,TRBV6-5,-,TGTGCCAGCAGGGGCGGAGGAGCTCAGCCCCAGCATTTT,CASRGGGAQPQHF
-,TRBJ2-2,TRBV5-1,TRBD1,TGCGCCAGCAGCCCTCGGGACAGGGACCCCGGGGAGCTGTTTTTT,CASSPRDRDPGELFF
-,TRBJ1-5,TRBV4-2,-,TGTGCCAGCAGCCAGAGACAGGTCCGGCATCAGCCCCAGCATTTT,CASSQRQVRHQPQHF
-,TRBJ1-2,TRBV7-2,-,TGTGCCAGCAGCTTAGGGCCCCTGGGGAGTAATGGCTACACCTTC,CASSLGPLGSNGYTF
-,TRBJ1-5,TRBV4-1,-,TGCGCCAGCAGCCAAGGGGGGGGGCCCCAGCATTTT,CASSQGGGPQHF
-,TRBJ1-2,TRBV30,-,TGTGCCTGGAGTGTAGGGGGAGTTAGCGGCTACACCTTC,CAWSVGGVSGYTF
-,TRBJ1-4,TRBV27,TRBD1,TGTGCCAGCAGAATACAGGGGGCGGGTAATGAAAAACTGTTTTTT,CASRIQGAGNEKLFF
once,TRBJ2-1,TRBV11-2,-,TGTGCCAGCAGCTTAGTAGGAGGGAAGTGGTACAATGAGCAGTTCTTC,CASSLVGGKWYNEQFF
-,TRBJ1-1,TRBV30,-,TGTGCCTGGAGTGTACAGGGACACACTGAAGCTTTCTTT,CAWSVQGHTEAFF
-,TRBJ1-6,TRBV10-3,TRBD1,TGTGCCATCAGCCCCGGGACAGGGGGCTCTTCACCCCTCCACTTT,CAISPGTGGSSPLHF
-,TRBJ2-7,TRBV4-3,-,TGCGCCAGCAGCCAAGCGCGGGGCTCCTACGAGCAGTACTTC,CASSQARGSYEQYF
once,TRBJ1-2,TRBV27,TRBD1,TGTGCCAGCAGTTTCCGACAGGGCGGCTATGGCTACACCTTC,CASSFRQGGYGYTF
-,TRBJ1-1,TRBV28,TRBD1,TGTGCCAGCAGTGCAGGAGACAGGGGGCGGTCTGAAGCTTTCTTT,CASSAGDRGRSEAFF
-,TRBJ1-6,TRBV6-6,TRBD1,TGTGCCATTAGGACAGGGAATTCACCCCTCCACTTT,CAIRTGNSPLHF
-,TRBJ2-2,TRBV7-2,-,TGTGCCAGCAGCCACGTGGACTACACCGGGGAGCTGTTTTTT,CASSHVDYTGELFF
-,TRBJ1-2,TRBV28,TRBD1,TGTGCCAGCAGTCGGACAGGTTTAATCTATGGCTACACCTTC,CASSRTGLIYGYTF
-,TRBJ2-1,TRBV7-9,TRBD2,TGTGCCAGCAGCTTAGAGTGGGGGCTAGCGGGAGATGAGCAGTTCTTC,CASSLEWGLAGDEQFF
-,TRBJ1-1,TRBV9,-,TGTGCCAGCAGCGTACGGGTGAACACTGAAGCTTTCTTT,CASSVRVNTEAFF
-,TRBJ1-3,TRBV9,TRBD1,TGTGCCAGCAGCGTAGAAGGGGACAGCTACTCTGGAAACACCATATATTTT,CASSVEGDSYSGNTIYF
few,TRBJ2-6,TRBV6-1,-,TGTGCCAGCAGTGAACTCTCTGGGGCCAACGTCCTGACTTTC,CASSELSGANVLTF
-,TRBJ2-7,TRBV5-8,TRBD1,TGTGCCAGCAGCTTGATGGACAGGGGGACGAAGCAGTACTTC,CASSLMDRGTKQYF
-,TRBJ2-5,TRBV14,TRBD2,TGTGCCAGCAGCCGAAACCTACGCGGGAGGGGAGAGACCCAGTACTTC,CASSRNLRGRGETQYF
-,TRBJ2-5,TRBV9,TRBD2,TGTGCCAGCAGTGGTTTAGCGGGGACTGAGACCCAGTACTTC,CASSGLAGTETQYF
-,TRBJ2-1,TRBV6-4,-,TGTGCCAGCAGAGGGGGGGGTAGCAATGAGCAGTTCTTC,CASRGGGSNEQFF
-,TRBJ2-1,TRBV4-2,-,TGTGCCAGCAGCCAAGAGGGAGGACTAACAAACAATGAGCAGTTCTTC,CASSQEGGLTNNEQFF
once,TRBJ2-7,TRBV7-6,TRBD2,TGTGCCAGCAGCATTAGCGGGGCCTCCTACGAGCAGTACTTC,CASSISGASYEQYF
-,TRBJ1-1,TRBV20-1,-,TGCAGTGCTTATAACAGGGCTGAAGCTTTCTTT,CSAYNRAEAFF
once,TRBJ2-3,TRBV30,TRBD2,TGTGCCTGGAGAAGTAGCGGGAGAACAGATACGCAGTATTTT,CAWRSSGRTDTQYF
-,TRBJ2-1,TRBV29-1,TRBD2,TGCAGCGTTGAGGAAGGACTAGTGGTCGGTGAGCAGTTCTTC,CSVEEGLVVGEQFF
-,TRBJ2-7,TRBV10-3,TRBD2,TGTGCCATCGGTACTAGCGGGAGTTCCTACGAGCAGTACTTC,CAIGTSGSSYEQYF
few,TRBJ1-2,TRBV29-1,-,-,CSVGQGARNNTF
once,TRBJ2-7,TRBV7-2,TRBD2,TGTGCCAGCAGCTCCGCACTAGCGAGATCCTACGAGCAGTACTTC,CASSSALARSYEQYF
-,TRBJ1-1,TRBV10-3,-,TGTGCCATCAGAGACTACGCGGGGACGGCGTTCACTGAAGCTTTCTTT,CAIRDYAGTAFTEAFF
-,TRBJ2-7,TRBV7-8,TRBD2,TGTGCCAGCAGCTTAGCAAGCGGGAGTTGGAACGAGCAGTACTTC,CASSLASGSWNEQYF
-,TRBJ2-7,TRBV11-1,TRBD2,TGTGCCAGCAGCTTAGTTGCGGGAGGGACCTACGAGCAGTACTTC,CASSLVAGGTYEQYF
-,TRBJ2-1,TRBV6-1,-,TGTGCCAGCAGTGAAGCGATCGGCGGCCCGAATGAGCAGTTCTTC,CASSEAIGGPNEQFF
few,TRBJ2-5,TRBV6-5,-,TGTGCCAGCAGCAACGGCAGGGGTGAAGAGACCCAGTACTTC,CASSNGRGEETQYF
-,TRBJ1-2,TRBV18,-,TGTGCCAGCTCACCAGGAGACAACTATGGCTACACCTTC,CASSPGDNYGYTF
once,TRBJ2-7,TRBV10-3,TRBD2,TGTGCCATCAGCGCCTTACTAGCGGGAAACGTCGAGCAGTACTTC,CAISALLAGNVEQYF
few,TRBJ2-7,TRBV7-9,TRBD1,TGTGCCAGCAGCTGGGACAGGGGCTCGCAGTACTTC,CASSWDRGSQYF
-,TRBJ2-6,TRBV10-3,TRBD1,TGTGCCATCAGTGACCTTAGACAGGGGATCGGGGCCAACGTCCTGACTTTC,CAISDLRQGIGANVLTF
once,TRBJ1-6,TRBV7-9,TRBD1,TGTGCCAGCAGCTTGGAGACAGGGGGCACAAAAAATTCACTCCTCCACTTT,CASSLETGGTKNSLLHF
-,TRBJ2-3,TRBV7-9,TRBD2,TGTGCCAGCAGCCCCCCGGGTGTAGCGGGAGATGGTACGCAGTATTTT,CASSPPGVAGDGTQYF
-,TRBJ2-7,TRBV4-3,-,TGCGCCAGCAGCCAGTCACTAGTTTCCTACGAGCAGTACTTC,CASSQSLVSYEQYF
-,TRBJ2-1,TRBV30,TRBD2,TGTGCCTGGAGGACGTCTAGCGGGACCTCCTACAATGAGCAGTTCTTC,CAWRTSSGTSYNEQFF
-,TRBJ2-1,TRBV5-1,TRBD2,TGCGCCAGCAGCTTATTAACTAGCGGAACCTACAATGAGCAGTTCTTC,CASSLLTSGTYNEQFF
once,TRBJ2-2,TRBV19,-,TGTGCCAGTTCCGACGCCGGGGTTACCGGGGAGCTGTTTTTT,CASSDAGVTGELFF